These 21 T cell receptor beta chains were all obtained from the same sample, sequenced in a study of T-cell reconstitution after alpha-beta-depleted transplantation in children (dated by TCRdb to between 2015 and 2016). The library was generated by PCR. The sequencer listed for this sample is Illumina HiSeq 2500. TCR library preparation used molecular barcoding, with unique molecular identifiers applied to normalize quantification of the TCRbeta repertoire. Through fastp at Q25 and MiXCR, TCRdb rebuilt clones from the public reads, retaining in-frame beta chains. All rows with the same CDR3 protein become a single entry with the most common DNA and genes. The sample table records some 500,000 distinct CDR3 sequences; 18% of these occur just once. The ten most abundant clones make up roughly 3.3% of the sample. The source was PBMCs from the stem cell graft donor, collected from the stem cell graft. Receptors originate from a human donor who donated a stem cell graft to a child with acute lymphoblastic leukemia.

This clonotype was found many times. V and J are TRBV9 and TRBJ1-4, with D hard to call. The V and J ends lost 0 bases and 8 bases respectively, with 8 bases between them. The germline gives CDR1 SGDLS, CDR2 YYNGEE. The CDR3 runs to 13 residues. CDR3 sequence (DNA): TGTGCCAGCAGCGTAGACGTGGGCGAAAAACTGTTTTTT. Its protein product is CASSVDVGEKLFF. Full variable domain (rest looked up from reference TRBV9 and TRBJ1-4): DSGVTQTPKHLITATGQRVTLRCSPRSGDLSVYWYQQSLDQGLQFLIQYYNGEERAKGNILERFSAQQFPDLHSELNLSSLELGDSALYFCASSVDVGEKLFFGSGTQLSVL.

The J gene is TRBJ1-5, the V gene TRBV6-1; TRBD1 might be the D (5 bases). Trimming removed 7 bases from V and 9 bases from J, with 25 bases in between. The CDR3 spans 16 residues. CDR1 MNHNS and CDR2 SASEGT come from the germline V gene. The chain's CDR3 is CASKADPRALVAPQHF. The CDR3 region has the DNA TGTGCCAGCAAGGCAGACCCCAGGGCTCTGGTGGCGCCCCAGCATTTT.

This clonotype was counted a few times. The chain employs TRBV4-1 and TRBJ1-2; no clear D gene. CDR3 length: 16 residues. Germline assignment: CDR1 MGHRA and CDR2 YSYEKL. The germline V and J ends were trimmed by 6 bases and 0 bases, with 17 bases remaining between them. CDR3 amino acids: CASRPGEWKTNYGYTF. The CDR3, as DNA: TGCGCCAGCAGGCCTGGGGAGTGGAAAACTAACTATGGCTACACCTTC.

This clonotype has ten or more counts. The CDR3 loop reads CASSSGTLGNTIYF. CDR3 nucleotides: TGTGCCAGCAGCTCCGGGACACTTGGAAACACCATATATTTT. The chain employs TRBV5-5 and TRBJ1-3; tentatively, D is TRBD1 (6 bases). V shed 3 bases and J shed 3 bases, with 10 bases lying between them. The CDR3 consists of 14 residues. Germline CDR1 SGHKS, CDR2 YYEKEE (reference sequence).

This clonotype was seen only a few times. This chain connects TRBV4-1 to TRBJ2-3; TRBD2 might be the D (5 bases). Germline-derived CDR1 and CDR2 are MGHRA and YSYEKL. The CDR3 is 17 amino acids. V was trimmed by 2 bases and J by 5 bases, leaving 20 bases between them. The CDR3 sequence is CASSQFKRRDSIDTQYF. CDR3 nucleotide sequence: TGCGCCAGCAGCCAATTCAAGCGACGGGATTCGATAGATACGCAGTATTTT.

As regards this clonotype: Relative to the germline gene, one junction end is altered; a read error may explain this. The J gene is TRBJ2-7, the V gene TRBV5-1; D might be TRBD2 (5 bases). Germline loops: CDR1 SGHRS, CDR2 YFSETQ. This CDR3 spans 15 amino acids. The CDR3 here is CASSLAGMNSYEQYF. CDR3 sequence (DNA): TGCGCCAGTAGCTTGGCCGGGATGAATTCCTACGAGCAGTACTTC.

The rearrangement joins TRBV12-3 or TRBV12-4 to TRBJ2-7; 7 bases align to TRBD1. The CDR3 has 14 residues. With 2 bases clipped from V and 3 bases from J, the junction kept 4 bases outside the gene matches. The chain's CDR3 is CASSLNDRVYEQYF. The DNA for the CDR3 is TGTGCCAGCAGTTTAAATGACAGGGTCTACGAGCAGTACTTC.

V usage is TRBV6-5 and J usage is TRBJ1-2, with D unresolved. This CDR3 region has 17 residues. CDR1 is MNHEY and CDR2 is SVGAGI in the germline V gene. V was pared by 4 bases and J by 8 bases, with 26 bases between. The CDR3 region has the DNA TGTGCCAGCAGTTTTACCCGACCATATACAGTCTACGGCGGCTACACCTTC. Its translation is CASSFTRPYTVYGGYTF.

This clonotype was observed a handful of times. The rearrangement joins TRBV20-1 to TRBJ2-7; D gene ambiguous. V was cut by 3 bases and J by 2 bases, with 14 bases left in between. Germline V gene lookup returns CDR1 DFQATT and CDR2 SNEGSKA (reference sequence). This CDR3 has 14 residues. The CDR3 protein is CSARESILPYEQYF. CDR3 sequence (DNA): TGCAGTGCTAGGGAATCTATCCTACCCTACGAGCAGTACTTC.

Only a few counts were recorded for this clonotype. This chain uses TRBV7-9 with TRBJ2-3; a possible D gene is TRBD2 (5 bases). The germline V and J ends were trimmed by 7 bases and 3 bases, with 8 bases remaining between them. CDR1 is SEHNR, CDR2 FQNEAQ, per germline (reference sequence). There are 12 residues in the CDR3. The CDR3 sequence is CASIRETDTQYF. CDR3 bases: TGTGCCAGCATCCGGGAAACAGATACGCAGTATTTT.

This clonotype was seen more than once but under ten times. This chain links TRBV4-1 with TRBJ2-1; no firm D call. CDR1 and CDR2 (germline): MGHRA, YSYEKL. Trimming cost V 11 bases and J 8 bases, with 19 bases left between them. The CDR3 is 13 residues long. CDR3 loop: CACQPVDSDEQFF. In DNA, the CDR3 is TGCGCCTGCCAACCCGTAGATTCGGATGAGCAGTTCTTC.

CDR3 DNA sequence: TGTGCCACCGGGGATTTGGGCTCCTGGGAGACCCAGTACTTC. Translation: CATGDLGSWETQYF. The V and J genes are TRBV7-3 and TRBJ2-5; D is perhaps TRBD2 (5 bases). V lost 10 bases to trimming and J lost 5 bases, with 20 bases between them. Germline V gives CDR1 SGHTA, CDR2 FQGTGA. CDR3 length equals 14 residues.

This clonotype was detected a few times. CDR3 region: CASSLVPGLIARELFF. CDR3 DNA: TGTGCCAGCAGCTTAGTTCCGGGGCTAATCGCGAGGGAGCTGTTTTTT. The chain couples TRBV11-2 to TRBJ2-2; D may be TRBD1 or TRBD2 (5 bases each). CDR1 is SGHAT and CDR2 is FQNNGV in the germline V gene. Trimming took 1 base from V and 9 from J, leaving 18 bases between them. This CDR3 has 16 residues.

In this sample, this clonotype turned up a few times. The J gene is TRBJ2-1, the V gene TRBV9, with 8 positions matching TRBD1. The V segment lost 3 bases and the J segment 0 bases; nucleotides outside the gene matches: 5. CDR3 length: 16 residues. Germline V gene sequence: CDR1 SGDLS, CDR2 YYNGEE. The CDR3 loop is CASSAGGTSSYNEQFF. For the CDR3, the DNA is TGTGCCAGCAGCGCAGGGGGCACCAGCTCCTACAATGAGCAGTTCTTC.

This clonotype turned up a few times. The rearrangement uses TRBV27 and TRBJ1-4; TRBD1 aligns across 7 bases. The CDR3 spans 19 residues. Germline lookup yields CDR1 MNHEY and CDR2 SMNVEV (reference sequence). The trim removed 0 bases at V and 5 bases at J, leaving 15 bases unmatched. The CDR3 coding sequence is TGTGCCAGCAGTTTATCCGGATTGGGCCTGACAGGGTTGAATGAAAAACTGTTTTTT. Protein product: CASSLSGLGLTGLNEKLFF.

This clonotype was detected a few times. The chain joins TRBV7-6 to TRBJ2-1, with D maybe TRBD1 (8 bases). Germline V gene data show CDR1 as SGHVS and CDR2 as FNYEAQ. The V end lost 5 bases, the J end lost 4 bases, and 15 bases lay between the germline ends. CDR3 length: 15 amino acids. The CDR3 here is CASSPTGGGYNEQFF. The CDR3 DNA reads TGTGCCAGCAGCCCCACAGGGGGAGGGTACAATGAGCAGTTCTTC.

V is TRBV4-1 and J is TRBJ2-7; D is unclear. The V gene lost 3 bases and the J gene lost 5 bases, with 14 bases spanning the gap. CDR3 length equals 14 residues. Germline V gene sequence: CDR1 MGHRA, CDR2 YSYEKL. The CDR3 here is CASSHLLPRDEQYF. The CDR3 region has the DNA TGCGCCAGCAGCCATCTATTGCCCCGAGACGAGCAGTACTTC.

This clonotype was seen a few times. The V call is TRBV27, the J call TRBJ2-5, with D possibly matching TRBD1 (6 bases). Germline assignment: CDR1 MNHEY and CDR2 SMNVEV (reference sequence). Trimming took off 3 bases at V and 1 base at J, with 12 bases between the two ends. The CDR3 totals 15 residues. CDR3 DNA sequence: TGTGCCAGCAGTTTCCTTGACAGGTCCCAAGAGACCCAGTACTTC. Protein product: CASSFLDRSQETQYF.

The chain couples TRBV6-1 to TRBJ1-2; 10 bases are a match to TRBD1. After removal of 6 bases from V and 3 bases from J, the junction contained 7 bases not matched to a gene. Germline CDR1 is MNHNS and CDR2 is SASEGT. There are 15 residues in the CDR3. CDR3 amino acids: CASSLLGQGDYGYTF. CDR3 sequence (DNA): TGTGCCAGCAGCCTCTTAGGACAGGGGGACTATGGCTACACCTTC.

The chain joins TRBV20-1 to TRBJ2-3; 15 nucleotides agree with TRBD2. CDR3 length equals 19 residues. The trim removed 3 bases at V and 2 bases at J, leaving 12 bases unmatched. In germline, CDR1 is DFQATT, CDR2 SNEGSKA (reference sequence). CDR3 in DNA: TGCAGTGCTAGTCAGCTCGGGACTAGCGGGAGGACCTTCACAGATACGCAGTATTTT. Amino acids: CSASQLGTSGRTFTDTQYF.

This chain links TRBV4-1 with TRBJ1-1; TRBD1 agrees at 10 bases. Germline V gene lookup returns CDR1 MGHRA and CDR2 YSYEKL. The ends lost 1 base at V and 1 base at J; junction bases unmatched: 3. CDR3 length: 16 amino acids. CDR3 sequence: CASSQVGQGTNTEAFF. The CDR3 bases are TGCGCCAGCAGCCAAGTGGGACAGGGGACGAACACTGAAGCTTTCTTT.